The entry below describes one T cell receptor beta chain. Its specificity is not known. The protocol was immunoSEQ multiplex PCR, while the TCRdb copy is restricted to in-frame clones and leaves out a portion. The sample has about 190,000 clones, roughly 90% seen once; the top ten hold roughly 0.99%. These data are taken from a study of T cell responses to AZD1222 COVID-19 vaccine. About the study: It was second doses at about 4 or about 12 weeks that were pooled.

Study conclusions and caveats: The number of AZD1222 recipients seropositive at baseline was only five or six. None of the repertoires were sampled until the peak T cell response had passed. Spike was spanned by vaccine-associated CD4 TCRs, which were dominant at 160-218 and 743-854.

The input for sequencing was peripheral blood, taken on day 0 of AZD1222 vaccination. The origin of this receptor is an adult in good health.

The CDR3 spells CASSSDYEQYF. Here the CDR3 DNA reads TGTGCCAGCAGCTCCGACTACGAGCAGTACTTC. The J gene is TRBJ2-7, the V gene TRBV5-4; the D is unclear. CDR1 and CDR2 (germline): SGHNT, YYREEE (reference sequence). Trimming shortened V by 3 bases and J by 3 bases, and 4 bases separated the two germline ends. This CDR3 region has 11 residues.